The 28 T cell receptor beta chains presented below share a single source sample, sequenced in a study of breast tumors, draining lymph nodes, adjacent tissues. The lymph nodes were axillary draining lymph nodes from breast cancer patients. Each CDR3 protein gets one entry after TCRdb re-called the multiplex PCR reads with MiXCR. The sample lists fewer than 200,000 distinct CDR3 sequences, about 30% occurring once. The sequenced sample was axillary lymph node tissue. These receptors were collected from a female donor with breast cancer. Some clones in this sample may be carry-over from other donors' samples.

The gene calls are TRBV10-3 and TRBJ2-1; 14 positions match TRBD2. CDR3 length: 18 residues. Trimming cost V 3 bases and J 4 bases; bases outside gene matches: 8. Germline CDR1 reads ENHRY; CDR2 reads SYGVKD. The CDR3 region is CAISDRLAGGPSYNEQFF. Here the CDR3 DNA reads TGTGCCATCAGTGACCGACTAGCGGGGGGGCCCTCGTACAATGAGCAGTTCTTC.

In its sample, this clonotype was seen many times. CDR3: CASSSLWTGGYTF. For the CDR3, the DNA is TGTGCCAGCAGTTCGCTTTGGACCGGTGGCTACACCTTC. The chain uses TRBV6-6 and TRBJ1-2; D ambiguous. This CDR3 contains 13 residues. The V and J ends lost 4 bases and 7 bases respectively, with 13 bases between them. CDR1 is MNHNY, CDR2 SVGAGI, per germline (reference sequence).

The chain employs TRBV5-4 and TRBJ2-3; TRBD2 agrees at 7 bases. The length of the CDR3 is 17 residues. From germline, CDR1 is SGHNT and CDR2 YYREEE (reference sequence). Losses at the gene ends were 5 bases for V and 2 bases for J; bases not matched to a gene: 14. CDR3 sequence: CASRPGTTSPYTDTQYF. DNA of the CDR3: TGTGCCAGCAGACCCGGGACTACCTCCCCTTACACAGATACGCAGTATTTT.

This clonotype has only a few counts. The rearrangement links TRBV6-5 to TRBJ2-1; 7 bases align to TRBD2. Germline V gives CDR1 MNHEY, CDR2 SVGAGI. This CDR3 region has 17 residues. Trimming took 0 bases from V and 6 from J; bases not matched to a gene: 11. CDR3 region: CASSYSTPGGFGNEQFF. CDR3 sequence (DNA): TGTGCCAGCAGTTACTCGACTCCCGGGGGGTTCGGCAATGAGCAGTTCTTC.

This clonotype has a count of ten or more. The J gene is TRBJ2-7, the V gene TRBV6-5; D is uncertain. The CDR3 totals 12 residues. The V gene lost 1 base and the J gene lost 6 bases, with 7 bases spanning the gap. The germline V gene encodes CDR1 MNHEY and CDR2 SVGAGI. CDR3 DNA: TGTGCCAGCAGTTACTATATGGGCGAGCAGTACTTC. It yields the protein CASSYYMGEQYF.

Remarks on this clonotype: Relative to the germline gene, one junction end is altered; a read error may explain this. V gene TRBV4-2 combines with J gene TRBJ2-7; the D gene is possibly TRBD1 (5 bases). The germline V gene has CDR1 LGHNA and CDR2 YNFKEQ. The CDR3 loop spans 15 amino acids. CDR3 loop: CASSQEIRVIYGQYF. CDR3 nucleotides: TGTGCCAGCAGCCAAGAGATCAGGGTGATCTACGGGCAGTACTTC.

Details on this clonotype: A much larger clone is a single base away; this may be a read error. This chain links TRBV20-1 with TRBJ2-5, with TRBD2 matching 11 bases. Germline values: CDR1 DFQATT, CDR2 SNEGSKA (reference sequence). This CDR3 region has 16 residues. J lost 1 base, V lost 3 bases, and 7 bases had no gene match. CDR3 DNA: TGCAGTGCTAGCGGGACTAGCGGTTCGACCCAAGAGACCCAGTACTTC. Protein: CSASGTSGSTQETQYF.

Many counts were recorded for this clonotype. V and J are TRBV27 and TRBJ1-4, with a possible D match to TRBD1 (6 bases). Per germline, CDR1 MNHEY and CDR2 SMNVEV (reference sequence). The V end was cut by 4 bases, the J end by 7 bases, with 16 bases between. The CDR3 is 15 amino acids. The CDR3 nucleotides are TGTGCCAGCAGTTACTCGACAGGCGGGAGTGAAAAACTGTTTTTT. It is translated as CASSYSTGGSEKLFF. Based on the CDR3 plus reference TRBV27 and TRBJ1-4, the full variable domain is EAQVTQNPRYLITVTGKKLTVTCSQNMNHEYMSWYRQDPGLGLRQIYYSMNVEVTDKGDVPEGYKVSRKEKRNFPLILESPSPNQTSLYFCASSYSTGGSEKLFFGSGTQLSVL.

This clonotype was recorded at least ten times. The chain joins TRBV18 to TRBJ2-5; the D is unclear. Looked up from germline, CDR1 is KGHSH and CDR2 is LQKENI. V was clipped by 1 base and J by 3 bases, with 3 bases between them. The CDR3 spans 12 residues. DNA of the CDR3: TGTGCCAGCTCACCACGGGAAGAGACCCAGTACTTC. Translated: CASSPREETQYF. The whole variable domain, filled in from reference TRBV18 and TRBJ2-5, reads NAGVMQNPRHLVRRRGQEARLRCSPMKGHSHVYWYRQLPEEGLKFMVYLQKENIIDESGMPKERFSAEFPKEGPSILRIQQVVRGDSAAYFCASSPREETQYFGPGTRLLVL.

The chain is built from TRBV28 and TRBJ2-5, with 14 bases aligning to TRBD2. This CDR3 has 16 amino acids. Germline-derived CDR1 and CDR2 are MDHEN and SYDVKM. The ends lost 6 bases at V and 7 bases at J; junction bases unmatched: 10. The CDR3 region is CASRGTSGSGSSTQYF. In nucleotides, the CDR3 is TGTGCCAGCAGGGGGACTAGCGGGAGTGGCTCGTCGACCCAGTACTTC.

This clonotype is a singleton in its sample. The chain has TRBV12-3 or TRBV12-4 and TRBJ2-5; 7 nucleotides match TRBD1. The CDR3 has 15 residues. V shed 6 bases and J 3 bases; nucleotides not matched to a gene: 10. The CDR3 bases are TGTGCCAGCAGGAGAGCCGGGACAGAAGAAGAGACCCAGTACTTC. It translates to CASRRAGTEEETQYF.

The chain has TRBV11-2 and TRBJ2-2, with 10 bases matching TRBD2. In germline, CDR1 is SGHAT, CDR2 FQNNGV. This CDR3 comprises 15 residues. Trimming took 5 bases from V and 4 from J; bases not matched to a gene: 4. The CDR3 here is CASSEGLATTGELFF. CDR3 DNA sequence: TGTGCCAGCAGCGAGGGACTAGCGACCACCGGGGAGCTGTTTTTT.

This chain's CDR3 is CATSLKPLQLCSYNSPLHF. Written as DNA, the CDR3 is TGTGCCACCAGTCTCAAGCCTCTGCAGCTGTGCTCCTATAATTCACCCCTCCACTTT. The chain joins TRBV24-1 to TRBJ1-6, with no clear D. The CDR3 contains 19 residues. Trimming cost V 6 bases and J 0 bases, with 20 bases left between them. In germline, CDR1 is KGHDR, CDR2 SFDVKD.

This clonotype was detected many times. The chain carries TRBV12-3 or TRBV12-4 and TRBJ2-1; 9 bases align to TRBD1. The CDR3 runs 12 residues. The V segment lost 4 bases and the J segment 14 bases; nucleotides outside the gene matches: 6. The CDR3 protein is CASSWGQGGKFF. In DNA, the CDR3 is TGTGCCAGCAGTTGGGGACAGGGTGGAAAGTTCTTC.

This clonotype was picked up a small number of times. The V and J genes are TRBV3-1 and TRBJ2-7; D is ambiguous. Per the germline V gene, CDR1 is LGHDT and CDR2 is YNNKEL (reference sequence). The CDR3 loop spans 12 amino acids. Trimming cost V 2 bases and J 6 bases, with 8 bases left between them. The CDR3 DNA reads TGTGCCAGCAGCCAATGGGCTAGCGAGCAGTACTTC. Protein product: CASSQWASEQYF.

Points on this clonotype: This clone may be a read error of a much larger clone one base away. V and J are TRBV19 and TRBJ2-1; TRBD2 aligns across 10 bases. The CDR3 covers 15 residues. Germline V gene lookup returns CDR1 LNHDA and CDR2 SQIVND (reference sequence). Here the CDR3 DNA reads TGTGCCAGTAGGACCGGGACTAGCGTCTACAATGAGCAGTCCTTC. It translates to CASRTGTSVYNEQSF.

This clonotype was seen many times. The chain combines TRBV6-1 with TRBJ1-5, with D unresolved. CDR1 is MNHNS, CDR2 SASEGT, per germline. The CDR3 has 14 amino acids. V lost 7 bases, J lost 2 bases, and 12 bases lay in between. In DNA, the CDR3 is TGTGCCAGCAATCGGAAGGTTGGCAATCAGCCCCAGCATTTT. It is translated as CASNRKVGNQPQHF.

This clonotype was seen a few times. Likely a read error: the CDR3 ends without its conserved phenylalanine or tryptophan. The rearrangement links TRBV19 to TRBJ2-3; TRBD2 matches at 11 bases. CDR1 is LNHDA, CDR2 SQIVND, per germline (reference sequence). Trimming took 5 bases from V and 5 from J; bases not matched to a gene: 9. This CDR3 contains 16 residues. CDR3 coding DNA: TGTGCCAGTAGTTCTAGCGGACTAGCGGGCAAAGATACGCAGTATTCT. Amino acid sequence: CASSSSGLAGKDTQYS.

This clonotype was detected ten times or more. The chain has TRBV7-2 and TRBJ2-5; D is uncertain. Germline lookup yields CDR1 SGHTA and CDR2 FQGNSA. V lost 3 bases and J lost 3, with 8 bases in between. This CDR3 is 13 amino acids long. This CDR3 reads CASSFSSEETQYF. CDR3 in DNA: TGTGCCAGCAGCTTCTCTTCAGAAGAGACCCAGTACTTC.

V and J are TRBV6-5 and TRBJ2-3, with 8 bases that match TRBD2. V was pared by 4 bases and J by 2 bases, with 8 bases of the junction left unmatched. CDR1 and CDR2 (germline): MNHEY, SVGAGI. The CDR3 sequence is 16 residues long. The CDR3 loop reads CASSFDQGLDTDTQYF. CDR3 coding DNA: TGTGCCAGCAGTTTCGACCAGGGACTAGACACAGATACGCAGTATTTT.

This clonotype has a count of ten or more. V and J are TRBV19 and TRBJ1-2; 7 bases agree with TRBD1. Germline assignment: CDR1 LNHDA and CDR2 SQIVND (reference sequence). The CDR3 totals 15 residues. V lost 9 bases and J lost 4; bases outside the gene matches: 14. Written as DNA, the CDR3 is TGTGCCAGCTGGGAATCGGGACAGTCAGGCTATGGCTACACCTTC. It yields the protein CASWESGQSGYGYTF.

The chain employs TRBV7-3 and TRBJ2-2; 7 bases match TRBD1. The CDR3 totals 14 residues. CDR1 SGHTA and CDR2 FQGTGA come from the germline V gene. V shed 2 bases, J shed 6 bases, and the junction held 3 bases outside the gene matches. CDR3 sequence reads: CASSLSGGAGELFF. DNA for the CDR3: TGTGCCAGCAGCTTATCAGGGGGTGCCGGGGAGCTGTTTTTT.

Points on this clonotype: No conserved phenylalanine or tryptophan is present at the end of the CDR3, so a read error is the likely explanation. The chain carries TRBV12-3 or TRBV12-4 and TRBJ2-1, with TRBD1 matching 10 bases. The CDR3 spans 15 residues. Losses at the gene ends were 6 bases for V and 2 bases for J; bases not matched to a gene: 4. CDR3 protein: CASSWDRGPYNEQFL. The CDR3, as DNA: TGTGCCAGCAGCTGGGACAGGGGCCCCTACAATGAGCAGTTCCTC.

This clonotype came up many times. The rearrangement links TRBV12-3 or TRBV12-4 to TRBJ1-5; 9 positions match TRBD1. This CDR3 region has 14 residues. The V gene end was trimmed by 6 bases and the J gene end by 7 bases; junction bases not matched to a gene: 7. The DNA for the CDR3 is TGTGCCAGCAGGTCGGGACAGGGAAGCCAGCCCCAGCATTTT. Encoded protein: CASRSGQGSQPQHF.

Ten or more counts support this clonotype. CDR3 bases: TGTGCCAGTAGTGGAGCGGGACCCTACGAGCAGTACTTC. Encoded protein: CASSGAGPYEQYF. V is TRBV19 and J is TRBJ2-7; TRBD2 matches 7 bases. After removal of 5 bases from V and 2 bases from J, the junction contained 3 bases not matched to a gene. The germline gives CDR1 LNHDA, CDR2 SQIVND (reference sequence). The CDR3 is 13 residues long.

Ten or more counts support this clonotype. J is TRBJ1-5 and V is TRBV7-6; 9 bases align to TRBD1. The CDR3 is 19 residues long. Germline CDR1 and CDR2: SGHVS and FNYEAQ. V shed 1 base and J 0 bases; nucleotides not matched to a gene: 10. This CDR3 reads CASSLEGTGPSYSNQPQHF. CDR3 DNA sequence: TGTGCCAGCAGCTTAGAAGGGACAGGGCCTAGTTATAGCAATCAGCCCCAGCATTTT.

This clonotype was counted many times. This chain connects TRBV20-1 to TRBJ2-3; a possible D gene is TRBD2 (5 bases). Germline V gene sequence: CDR1 DFQATT, CDR2 SNEGSKA (reference sequence). CDR3 size: 13 residues. Trimming removed 4 bases from V and 3 bases from J, with 11 bases in between. The CDR3 sequence is CSANIGGTDTQYF. The CDR3 bases are TGCAGTGCTAACATCGGCGGGACAGATACGCAGTATTTT.

The chain uses TRBV10-3 and TRBJ2-1, with 13 bases that match TRBD2. The germline gives CDR1 ENHRY, CDR2 SYGVKD. This CDR3 is 16 amino acids long. V dropped 2 bases and J dropped 5; count of bases not matched to a gene: 3. The CDR3 DNA sequence: TGTGCCATCAGTGAGGGGACTAGCGGGGAGAACAATGAGCAGTTCTTC. It specifies CAISEGTSGENNEQFF.